Following are 12 T cell receptor beta chains from one sample sequenced in a study of PD-1 blockade in mismatch repair-deficient tumors. Assay: immunoSEQ multiplex PCR; the TCRdb copy retains only in-frame clones and omits some. The sample has under 25,000 clones; approximately 84% are singletons. Source: peripheral blood, taken 2 weeks after starting pembrolizumab. The receptors were gathered from an adult with mismatch repair-deficient cancer.

CDR3 protein: CATSSYNQPQHF. CDR3 bases: TGTGCCACCTCATCTTACAATCAGCCCCAGCATTTT. The chain has TRBV6-1 and TRBJ1-5; no definite D call. The CDR3 extends over 12 amino acids. V was pared by 10 bases and J by 3 bases, with 10 bases between. Germline CDR1 is MNHNS and CDR2 is SASEGT.

The gene calls are TRBV28 and TRBJ2-1; TRBD2 matches 8 bases. Germline V gene sequence: CDR1 MDHEN, CDR2 SYDVKM. The J segment lost 0 bases and the V segment lost 7 bases, leaving 5 bases of the junction unmatched. This CDR3 spans 15 amino acids. CDR3 sequence (DNA): TGTGCCAGCACCATCAGCGGGAGCTCCTACAATGAGCAGTTCTTC. Amino acid sequence: CASTISGSSYNEQFF.

About this clone: Other nucleotide sequences from this sample produce the same CDR3. The rearrangement joins TRBV2 to TRBJ1-2, with no clear D. The CDR3 consists of 15 residues. Trimming shortened V by 3 bases and J by 0 bases, and 11 bases separated the two germline ends. Germline loops: CDR1 SNHLY, CDR2 FYNNEI. CDR3 nucleotide sequence: TGTGCCAGCAGTGAGTGGGCAGGACCTAACTATGGCTACACCTTC. Its translation is CASSEWAGPNYGYTF.

There are a few counts of this clone. The gene calls are TRBV19 and TRBJ2-7; 9 positions agree with TRBD1. V gave up 4 bases and J gave up 3 bases; unmatched junction bases: 4. The CDR3 consists of 14 residues. Germline values: CDR1 LNHDA, CDR2 SQIVND (reference sequence). The CDR3 bases are TGTGCCAGTAGTACTAAGGGACAGGGCTACGAGCAGTACTTC. Translation gives CASSTKGQGYEQYF.

The gene calls are TRBV11-2 and TRBJ2-7; 10 nucleotides match TRBD2. CDR3 size: 14 residues. The trim removed 9 bases at V and 5 bases at J, leaving 10 bases unmatched. Germline loops: CDR1 SGHAT, CDR2 FQNNGV. The CDR3 sequence: CASTLAGEGHEQYF. The CDR3 DNA follows: TGTGCCAGTACCCTAGCGGGAGAAGGCCACGAGCAGTACTTC. Looking up the rest from reference TRBV11-2 and TRBJ2-7 gives the full variable domain: EAGVAQSPRYKIIEKRQSVAFWCNPISGHATLYWYQQILGQGPKLLIQFQNNGVVDDSQLPKDRFSAERLKGVDSTLKIQPAKLEDSAVYLCASTLAGEGHEQYFGPGTRLTVT.

The chain combines TRBV18 with TRBJ1-2; D is uncertain. V was cut by 3 bases and J by 4 bases, with 9 bases left in between. The germline CDR1 and CDR2 sequences are KGHSH and LQKENI. This CDR3 region has 13 residues. The CDR3 region has the DNA TGTGCCAGCTCACCTAAGGGTGGCTATGGCTACACCTTC. It yields the protein CASSPKGGYGYTF.

The gene calls are TRBV5-1 and TRBJ2-5; D is unclear. CDR1 is SGHRS, CDR2 YFSETQ, per germline. V was clipped by 0 bases and J by 5 bases, with 11 bases between them. The CDR3 has 14 residues. DNA of the CDR3: TGCGCCAGCAGCTTGGGACTTAGTTTTGAGACCCAGTACTTC. The encoded protein is CASSLGLSFETQYF.

The J gene is TRBJ2-3, the V gene TRBV7-3; 9 bases fit TRBD2. Germline V lookup: CDR1 SGHTA, CDR2 FQGTGA. After removal of 6 bases from V and 2 bases from J, the junction contained 6 bases not matched to a gene. The CDR3 is 15 residues long. CDR3 protein: CASRISGSVTDTQYF. The CDR3 DNA reads TGTGCCAGCAGGATTAGCGGGAGCGTCACAGATACGCAGTATTTT.

The J gene is TRBJ1-5, the V gene TRBV9, with TRBD1 as a possible D gene (5 bases). The CDR3 totals 17 residues. CDR1 and CDR2 from the germline V gene are SGDLS and YYNGEE. The V end was cut by 4 bases, the J end by 3 bases, with 20 bases between. Here the CDR3 DNA reads TGTGCCAGCAGCCCGGGGGGTGGTGAACTCCCCAATCAGCCCCAGCATTTT. Translating it yields CASSPGGGELPNQPQHF.

The CDR3 region has the DNA TGTGCCAGCACGGTTGTAGGGAGTGAGCAGTTCTTC. It codes for CASTVVGSEQFF. The rearrangement joins TRBV2 to TRBJ2-1, with a tentative D call TRBD2 (5 bases). CDR1 is SNHLY, CDR2 FYNNEI, per germline. The CDR3 consists of 12 residues. Trimming stripped 7 bases from V and 9 bases from J, with 13 bases between.

The chain carries TRBV29-1 and TRBJ2-7; no firm D call. CDR3 length: 13 residues. V dropped 1 base and J dropped 0 bases, with 7 bases sitting between them. Germline V gene lookup returns CDR1 SQVTM and CDR2 ANQGSEA. The CDR3 coding sequence is TGCAGCGTTGAAGGGCTCGGCTCCTACGAGCAGTACTTC. Translation: CSVEGLGSYEQYF.

V and J are TRBV6-5 and TRBJ1-3; D is uncertain. The CDR3 length is 15 residues. Germline-derived CDR1 and CDR2 are MNHEY and SVGAGI. V lost 4 bases and J lost 3, with 13 bases in between. The CDR3 region has the DNA TGTGCCAGCAGTTTACCGTTGGACTTTGGAAACACCATATATTTT. Translating it yields CASSLPLDFGNTIYF.